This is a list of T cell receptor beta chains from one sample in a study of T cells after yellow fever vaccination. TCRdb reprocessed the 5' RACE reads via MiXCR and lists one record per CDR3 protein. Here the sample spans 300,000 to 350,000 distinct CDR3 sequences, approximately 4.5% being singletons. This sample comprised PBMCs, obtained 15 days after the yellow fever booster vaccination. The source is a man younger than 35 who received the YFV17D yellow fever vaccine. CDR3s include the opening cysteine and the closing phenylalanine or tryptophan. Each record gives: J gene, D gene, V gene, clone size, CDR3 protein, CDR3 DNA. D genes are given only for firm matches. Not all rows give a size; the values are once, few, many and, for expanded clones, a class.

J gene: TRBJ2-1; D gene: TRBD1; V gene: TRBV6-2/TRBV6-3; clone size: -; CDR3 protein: CASSYSRTGGAYNEQFF; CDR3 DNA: TGTGCCAGCAGTTACTCCCGGACAGGGGGCGCCTACAATGAGCAGTTCTTC
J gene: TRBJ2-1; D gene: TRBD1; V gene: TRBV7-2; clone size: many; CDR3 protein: CASSLGDRGPRSYNEQFF; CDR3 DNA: TGTGCCAGCAGCTTAGGGGACAGGGGCCCACGGAGTTACAATGAGCAGTTCTTC
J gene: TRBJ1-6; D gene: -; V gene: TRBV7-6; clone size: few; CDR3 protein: CASSPRAGSSYNSPLHF; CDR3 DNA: TGTGCCAGCAGCCCCCGCGCCGGGAGCTCCTATAATTCACCCCTCCACTTT
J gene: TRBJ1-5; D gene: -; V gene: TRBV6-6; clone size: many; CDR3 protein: CASSPSDGNQPQHF; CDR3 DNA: TGTGCCAGCAGTCCCTCGGACGGCAATCAGCCCCAGCATTTT
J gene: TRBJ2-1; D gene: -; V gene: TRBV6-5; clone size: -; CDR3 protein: CASSYQGSNEQFF; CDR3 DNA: TGTGCCAGCAGTTATCAGGGTTCGAATGAGCAGTTCTTC
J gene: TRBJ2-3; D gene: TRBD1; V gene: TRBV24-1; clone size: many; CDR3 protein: CATAGGQGETDTQYF; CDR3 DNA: TGTGCCACCGCTGGGGGACAGGGGGAGACAGATACGCAGTATTTT
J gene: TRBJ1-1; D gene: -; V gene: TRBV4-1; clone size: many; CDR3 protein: CASSQDNTEAFF; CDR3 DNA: TGCGCCAGCAGCCAAGATAACACTGAAGCTTTCTTT
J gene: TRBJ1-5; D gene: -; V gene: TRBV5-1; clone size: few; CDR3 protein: CASSLEGVSNQPQHF; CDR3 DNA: TGCGCCAGCAGCTTGGAAGGGGTAAGCAATCAGCCCCAGCATTTT
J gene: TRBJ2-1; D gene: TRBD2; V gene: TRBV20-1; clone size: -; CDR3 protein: CSAGGSGGSRPGPYNEQFF; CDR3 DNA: TGCAGTGCTGGGGGTAGCGGGGGGTCTCGACCCGGACCCTACAATGAGCAGTTCTTC
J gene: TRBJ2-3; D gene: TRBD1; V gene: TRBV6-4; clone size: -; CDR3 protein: CAGTPGQGRDTQYF; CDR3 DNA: TGTGCCGGAACCCCGGGACAGGGGAGAGATACGCAGTATTTT
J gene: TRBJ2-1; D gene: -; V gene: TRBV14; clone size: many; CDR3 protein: CASSPLGWGLDEQFF; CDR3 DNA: TGTGCCAGCAGCCCCCTTGGGTGGGGGCTGGATGAGCAGTTCTTC
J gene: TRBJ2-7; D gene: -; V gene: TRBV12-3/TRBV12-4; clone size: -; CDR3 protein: CASSFGGWLYEQYF; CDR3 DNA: TGTGCCAGCAGTTTCGGGGGTTGGCTCTACGAGCAGTACTTC
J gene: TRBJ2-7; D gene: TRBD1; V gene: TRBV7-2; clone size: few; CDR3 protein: CASSLKGQGFDEQYF; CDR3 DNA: TGTGCCAGCAGCTTAAAGGGACAGGGATTTGACGAGCAGTACTTC
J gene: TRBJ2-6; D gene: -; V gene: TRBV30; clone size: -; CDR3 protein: CAWSSTGANVLTF; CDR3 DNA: TGTGCCTGGAGTTCGACAGGGGCCAACGTCCTGACTTTC
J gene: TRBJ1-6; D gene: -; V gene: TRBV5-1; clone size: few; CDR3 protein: CASSGMGRKHSPLHF; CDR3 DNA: TGCGCCAGCAGCGGTATGGGACGAAAACATTCACCCCTCCACTTT
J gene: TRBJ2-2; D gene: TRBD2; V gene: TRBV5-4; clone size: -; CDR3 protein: CASSSGLAMNTGELFF; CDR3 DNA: TGTGCCAGCAGCTCCGGACTAGCGATGAACACCGGGGAGCTGTTTTTT